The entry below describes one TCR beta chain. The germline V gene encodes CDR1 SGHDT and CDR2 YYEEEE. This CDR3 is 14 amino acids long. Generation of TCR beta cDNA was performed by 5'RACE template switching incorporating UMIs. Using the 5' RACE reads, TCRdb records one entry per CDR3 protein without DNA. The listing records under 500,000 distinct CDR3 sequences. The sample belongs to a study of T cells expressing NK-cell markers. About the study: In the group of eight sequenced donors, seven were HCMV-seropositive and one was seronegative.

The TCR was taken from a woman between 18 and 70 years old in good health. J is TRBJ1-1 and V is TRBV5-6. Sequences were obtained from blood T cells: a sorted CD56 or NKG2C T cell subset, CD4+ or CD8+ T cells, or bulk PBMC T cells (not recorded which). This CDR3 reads CASSSNQWTTEAFF.